The next 30 T cell receptor beta chains were all read from a single sample in a study of CD4 T cells in relation to SARS-CoV-2 and coronaviruses. Before the COVID-19 pandemic, during about 2010-2018, CD4+ T cells were taken from unexposed donors. Generated by immunoSEQ multiplex PCR, the TCRdb table keeps only in-frame clones and is missing some. The data show around 70,000 clones, around 87% seen once. Sequencing input: memory CD4+ T cells from PBMCs. All receptors come from a human donor in good health.

The genes are TRBV6-2 or TRBV6-3 and TRBJ1-5; D remains ambiguous. The V gene lost 5 bases and the J gene lost 0 bases, with 11 bases spanning the gap. This CDR3 region has 15 residues. Germline V CDR1 and CDR2: MNHEY, SVGEGT. The CDR3: CASSPALHSNQPQHF. The DNA for the CDR3 is TGTGCCAGCAGTCCCGCCCTTCATAGCAATCAGCCCCAGCATTTT.

This sequence joins TRBV2 and TRBJ2-3; 8 nucleotides match TRBD1. CDR1 and CDR2 (germline): SNHLY, FYNNEI. This CDR3 is built from 12 residues. J gave up 7 bases and V 8 bases, and 5 bases lay outside the gene matches. This chain's CDR3 is CASRQGAHTQYF. DNA for the CDR3: TGTGCCAGCCGGCAGGGGGCTCATACGCAGTATTTT.

The chain combines TRBV7-2 with TRBJ2-3; tentatively, D is TRBD2 (7 bases). This CDR3 comprises 14 residues. The germline V gene encodes CDR1 SGHTA and CDR2 FQGNSA. The germline V and J ends were trimmed by 4 bases and 6 bases, with 14 bases remaining between them. In DNA form, the CDR3 reads TGTGCCAGCAGCTCCGGGGGGCCACTGGATACGCAGTATTTT. Its translation is CASSSGGPLDTQYF.

This chain connects TRBV19 to TRBJ2-1; 9 nucleotides match TRBD2. The CDR3 is 16 residues long. Germline V gene sequence: CDR1 LNHDA, CDR2 SQIVND (reference sequence). The V and J ends lost 3 bases and 7 bases, in that order; junction bases with no gene match: 10. CDR3 in DNA: TGTGCCAGTAGTATTTATGTGGCGGGAGGGCTGAATGAGCAGTTCTTC. As protein: CASSIYVAGGLNEQFF.

A few counts support this clone. The J gene is TRBJ1-3, the V gene TRBV30; TRBD1 matches 8 bases. The CDR3 totals 15 residues. With 3 bases clipped from V and 3 bases from J, the junction kept 7 bases outside the gene matches. Germline V gene lookup returns CDR1 GTSNPN and CDR2 SVGIG (reference sequence). The CDR3 spells CAWSAQGAGGNTIYF. The CDR3 DNA reads as TGTGCCTGGAGCGCTCAGGGGGCTGGTGGAAACACCATATATTTT. Looking up the rest from reference TRBV30 and TRBJ1-3 gives the full variable domain: SQTIHQWPATLVQPVGSPLSLECTVEGTSNPNLYWYRQAAGRGLQLLFYSVGIGQISSEVPQNLSASRPQDRQFILSSKKLLLSDSGFYLCAWSAQGAGGNTIYFGEGSWLTVV.

V and J are TRBV27 and TRBJ2-3; D not resolved. Germline CDR1 MNHEY, CDR2 SMNVEV (reference sequence). The ends were cut back, 0 bases at V and 1 base at J, with 5 bases in the middle. The CDR3 has 14 amino acids. CDR3 residues: CASSLSRGTDTQYF. The CDR3 nucleotides are TGTGCCAGCAGTTTATCTCGGGGCACAGATACGCAGTATTTT.

The gene calls are TRBV28 and TRBJ1-5; maybe TRBD1 (6 bases). V lost 6 bases and J 7 bases, leaving 19 bases between the germline ends. Germline V gene lookup returns CDR1 MDHEN and CDR2 SYDVKM. This CDR3 region has 15 residues. The CDR3 spells CASSFLGGGPQPQHF. The DNA for the CDR3 is TGTGCCAGCAGCTTTTTGGGCGGGGGGCCCCAGCCCCAGCATTTT.

The chain has TRBV6-5 and TRBJ2-7, with D tentatively TRBD2 (6 bases). V shed 2 bases and J shed 6 bases, with 17 bases lying between them. There are 15 residues in the CDR3. Germline V gives CDR1 MNHEY, CDR2 SVGAGI. DNA for the CDR3: TGTGCCAGCAGTTACGCGCGGCGGGGTCGTCTCGAGCAGTACTTC. Amino acids: CASSYARRGRLEQYF.

The chain is built from TRBV20-1 and TRBJ1-2; TRBD1 might be the D (6 bases). CDR3 size: 10 residues. Germline V gene data show CDR1 as DFQATT and CDR2 as SNEGSKA (reference sequence). This chain's CDR3 is CTRGGGGYTF. In DNA, the CDR3 is TGCACCCGGGGGGGCGGTGGCTACACCTTC.

This clone has a single count. The rearrangement links TRBV5-3 to TRBJ2-7; 8 nucleotides agree with TRBD1. TRBV5-3 is designated an ORF whose function remains uncertain. V shed 2 bases and J 0 bases; nucleotides not matched to a gene: 13. This CDR3 is 18 amino acids long. Here the CDR3 DNA reads TGTGCCAGAAGCTTAGACAGGGGCGCACTCCTCCGCTCCTACGAGCAGTACTTC. It translates to CARSLDRGALLRSYEQYF.

This chain joins TRBV7-3 and TRBJ2-1; either TRBD1 or TRBD2 may fit D (5 bases each). CDR3 length: 13 amino acids. V dropped 2 bases and J dropped 6 bases, with 8 bases sitting between them. Per the germline V gene, CDR1 is SGHTA and CDR2 is FQGTGA. The CDR3 here is CASSLSGTNEQFF. Written as DNA, the CDR3 is TGTGCCAGCAGCTTATCAGGGACCAATGAGCAGTTCTTC.

This rearrangement joins TRBV30 to TRBJ2-3; possible D gene TRBD2, 7 bases. The V end lost 2 bases, the J end lost 0 bases, and 15 bases lay between the germline ends. Germline CDR1 and CDR2: GTSNPN and SVGIG (reference sequence). The CDR3 sequence is 16 residues long. CDR3 in amino acids: CAWSPGGGGSTDTQYF. For the CDR3, the DNA is TGTGCCTGGAGTCCGGGGGGCGGGGGCAGCACAGATACGCAGTATTTT.

This chain connects TRBV9 to TRBJ2-7; the match to TRBD1 covers 8 bases. V lost 2 bases to trimming and J lost 3 bases; unmatched junction nucleotides: 7. Germline values: CDR1 SGDLS, CDR2 YYNGEE. This CDR3 has 15 amino acids. The CDR3 region has the DNA TGTGCCAGCAGCGTTGGACAGGGTTCGGACTACGAGCAGTACTTC. It codes for CASSVGQGSDYEQYF.

This chain links TRBV19 with TRBJ1-4; 7 positions match TRBD1. J lost 9 bases, V lost 7 bases, and 17 bases had no gene match. In germline, CDR1 is LNHDA, CDR2 SQIVND (reference sequence). The CDR3 has 16 amino acids. The CDR3 DNA follows: TGTGCCAGTATGTTTCCCAGACAGGGTCGGAGGAAAAAACTGTTTTTT. It is translated as CASMFPRQGRRKKLFF.

J is TRBJ2-3 and V is TRBV4-1, with a possible D match to TRBD1 (8 bases). The CDR3 contains 16 residues. V lost 0 bases, J lost 5 bases, and 15 bases lay in between. CDR1 MGHRA and CDR2 YSYEKL come from the germline V gene. The DNA of the CDR3 is TGCGCCAGCAGCCAAGACCGGACAGGGAGGGTAGATACGCAGTATTTT. It yields the protein CASSQDRTGRVDTQYF.

The chain has TRBV19 and TRBJ1-6; D remains ambiguous. The CDR3 extends over 16 amino acids. Germline-derived CDR1 and CDR2 are LNHDA and SQIVND (reference sequence). Trimming took off 5 bases at V and 0 bases at J, with 11 bases between the two ends. The CDR3 spells CASSDRWGSYNSPLHF. CDR3 sequence (DNA): TGTGCCAGTAGTGATCGTTGGGGCTCCTATAATTCACCCCTCCACTTT.

This rearrangement joins TRBV25-1 to TRBJ2-7; 10 bases fit TRBD1. Germline loops: CDR1 MGHDK, CDR2 SYGVNS. With V trimmed by 4 bases and J by 2 bases, 5 bases remained unmatched. The CDR3 is made up of 15 amino acids. The CDR3 loop is CASSAPGQGTYEQYF. For the CDR3, the DNA is TGTGCCAGCAGTGCGCCGGGACAGGGGACCTACGAGCAGTACTTC.

This clone was seen more than once but under ten times. The V and J genes are TRBV3-1 (or the pseudogene TRBV3-2) and TRBJ2-2; 14 bases match TRBD2. CDR1 and CDR2 from the germline V gene are LGHDT and YNNKEL (reference sequence). V was clipped by 3 bases and J by 0 bases; unmatched bases: 6. CDR3 length equals 19 residues. The CDR3, as DNA: TGTGCCAGCAGCCAGCCGGGACTAGCGGGGGATCCGAACACCGGGGAGCTGTTTTTT. This translates into CASSQPGLAGDPNTGELFF.

The V call is TRBV10-3, the J call TRBJ2-1, with 11 positions matching TRBD2. This CDR3 spans 15 amino acids. The ends lost 2 bases at V and 9 bases at J; junction bases unmatched: 6. Per the germline V gene, CDR1 is ENHRY and CDR2 is SYGVKD. This chain's CDR3 is CAISEGSGRAGEQFF. The CDR3 region has the DNA TGTGCCATCAGTGAGGGTAGCGGGAGGGCCGGTGAGCAGTTCTTC.

A single count supports this clone. This chain uses TRBV7-2 with TRBJ2-7; 9 bases line up with TRBD1. Germline lookup yields CDR1 SGHTA and CDR2 FQGNSA. J was trimmed by 12 bases and V by 4 bases; bases with no gene match: 10. The CDR3 covers 13 residues. The CDR3 bases are TGTGCCAGCAGCTCTACAAACAGGGGGCGAGGGTACTTC. Translation gives CASSSTNRGRGYF.

This chain connects TRBV7-2 to TRBJ2-7; D uncertain. The CDR3 totals 14 residues. The V and J ends lost 2 bases and 1 base respectively, with 9 bases between them. Per the germline V gene, CDR1 is SGHTA and CDR2 is FQGNSA. The CDR3 reads CASSLPRISYEQYF. DNA of the CDR3: TGTGCCAGCAGCTTACCACGAATATCCTACGAGCAGTACTTC.

This CDR3 reads CASSIKAGGGQPQHF. DNA for the CDR3: TGTGCCAGCAGCATCAAAGCAGGGGGCGGACAGCCCCAGCATTTT. J is TRBJ1-5 and V is TRBV7-2, with TRBD1 matching 8 bases. CDR1 SGHTA and CDR2 FQGNSA come from the germline V gene. J gave up 7 bases and V 5 bases, and 10 bases lay outside the gene matches. The CDR3 is 15 residues long.

The V call is TRBV2, the J call TRBJ2-7, with 8 bases matching TRBD1. Germline V gives CDR1 SNHLY, CDR2 FYNNEI. The CDR3 contains 13 residues. V dropped 8 bases and J dropped 7; count of bases not matched to a gene: 10. In nucleotides, the CDR3 is TGTGCCAGCTCCGGGGACAGGATACGAGAGCAGTACTTC. It specifies CASSGDRIREQYF. Variable domain in full (rest from reference TRBV2 and TRBJ2-7): EPEVTQTPSHQVTQMGQEVILRCVPISNHLYFYWYRQILGQKVEFLVSFYNNEISEKSEIFDDQFSVERPDGSNFTLKIRSTKLEDSAMYFCASSGDRIREQYFGPGTRLTVT.

Only one count was recorded for this clone. V is TRBV7-2 and J is TRBJ2-1; tentatively, D is TRBD2 (5 bases). Germline V gene data show CDR1 as SGHTA and CDR2 as FQGNSA. This CDR3 region has 11 residues. V was shortened by 5 bases and J by 10 bases, with 9 bases between the two germline ends. As DNA, the CDR3 is TGTGCCAGCAGCCCCCAGCGGGAGCAGTTCTTC. Residues: CASSPQREQFF.

The table lists this clone with a count of one. The rearrangement joins TRBV18 to TRBJ2-1, with 7 positions matching TRBD2. The CDR3 contains 16 residues. Germline CDR1 and CDR2: KGHSH and LQKENI. Trimming cost V 7 bases and J 3 bases; bases outside gene matches: 12. The CDR3 nucleotides are TGTGCCAGCTGCGCTTCCGGGACTACCTTCTACAATGAGCAGTTCTTC. Protein product: CASCASGTTFYNEQFF.

Here the CDR3 reads CASSPTGYTEAFF. DNA for the CDR3: TGCGCCAGCAGCCCGACAGGGTACACTGAAGCTTTCTTT. V is TRBV5-1 and J is TRBJ1-1; 7 positions match TRBD1. The CDR3 has 13 residues. V lost 4 bases to trimming and J lost 3 bases; unmatched junction nucleotides: 3. The V gene's germline CDR1 is SGHRS and CDR2 YFSETQ. Supplemented by reference TRBV5-1 and TRBJ1-1, the full variable domain reads KAGVTQTPRYLIKTRGQQVTLSCSPISGHRSVSWYQQTPGQGLQFLFEYFSETQRNKGNFPGRFSGRQFSNSRSEMNVSTLELGDSALYLCASSPTGYTEAFFGQGTRLTVV.

The gene calls are TRBV24-1 and TRBJ1-6, with D hard to call. Trimming took off 9 bases at V and 5 bases at J, with 7 bases between the two ends. The CDR3 consists of 12 residues. Germline V lookup: CDR1 KGHDR, CDR2 SFDVKD. CDR3 in DNA: TGTGCCACCCTGGGGAATAATTCACCCCTCCACTTT. It specifies CATLGNNSPLHF.

V usage is TRBV15 and J usage is TRBJ2-5, with no clear D. Germline V gene lookup returns CDR1 LNHNV and CDR2 YYDKDF (reference sequence). V shed 0 bases and J shed 3 bases, with 17 bases lying between them. This CDR3 comprises 17 residues. The CDR3 spells CATSRDYLGMNKETQYF. The CDR3 DNA follows: TGTGCCACCAGCAGAGATTATTTGGGGATGAATAAAGAGACCCAGTACTTC.

The chain uses TRBV3-1 (or the pseudogene TRBV3-2) and TRBJ2-3; TRBD2 agrees at 12 bases. V lost 3 bases to trimming and J lost 1 base; unmatched junction nucleotides: 2. The CDR3 is made up of 16 amino acids. The germline CDR1 and CDR2 sequences are LGHDT and YNNKEL (reference sequence). The DNA for the CDR3 is TGTGCCAGCAGCCAGAGACTAGCGGGAGGCACAGATACGCAGTATTTT. It codes for CASSQRLAGGTDTQYF.

This clone showed up just once. The genes are TRBV6-5 and TRBJ2-7, with TRBD1 matching over 11 bases. After removal of 5 bases from V and 4 bases from J, the junction contained 4 bases not matched to a gene. The CDR3 length is 14 residues. Germline V gene data show CDR1 as MNHEY and CDR2 as SVGAGI. The CDR3 region has the DNA TGTGCCAGCAGTCACCGGGACAGGGGGTACGAGCAGTACTTC. Protein product: CASSHRDRGYEQYF.